A selection of T cell receptor beta chains follows, all from one sample in a study of cytomegalovirus exposure and HLA in healthy donors. TCRdb keeps only in-frame clones here, not all; method: immunoSEQ multiplex PCR. Of around 170,000 clones listed, roughly 87% are singletons. The sequenced sample was PBMCs. The receptors come from a man in his forties in good health and CMV-seronegative. Both conserved end residues are part of each CDR3. The D gene is left open where the match is weak. Expanded clones get a size class; other rows say once, few or many, or leave the size out.

CDR3aa	CDR3nt	d_gene	abundance	j_gene	v_gene
CASSDDNTRVSYEQYF	TGTGCCAGCAGCGACGACAATACCAGGGTATCCTACGAGCAGTACTTC	NA	once	TRBJ2-7	TRBV21-1
CASSIVGGGQGADTQYF	TGTGCCAGTAGTATAGTCGGGGGGGGCCAGGGAGCAGATACGCAGTATTTT	TRBD2	NA	TRBJ2-3	TRBV19
CATSRGRAGSQETQYF	TGTGCCACCAGCAGAGGCAGGGCAGGGTCCCAAGAGACCCAGTACTTC	NA	NA	TRBJ2-5	TRBV15
CASSPRQVYGYTF	TGTGCCAGCAGCCCCCGACAGGTCTATGGCTACACCTTC	NA	NA	TRBJ1-2	TRBV21-1
CATRLEGSGGYNEQFF	TGTGCCACCAGACTGGAGGGTAGCGGGGGGTACAATGAGCAGTTCTTC	TRBD2	once	TRBJ2-1	TRBV19
CASKATDTQYF	TGTGCCAGCAAAGCTACAGATACGCAGTATTTT	NA	NA	TRBJ2-3	TRBV28
CASSQDAIARNEQFF	TGCGCCAGCAGCCAAGATGCGATAGCGCGGAATGAGCAGTTCTTC	NA	NA	TRBJ2-1	TRBV4-1
CASSSRLAGATDTQYF	TGTGCCAGCAGCTCCAGACTAGCGGGGGCCACAGATACGCAGTATTTT	TRBD2	NA	TRBJ2-3	TRBV7-2
CASSRRQEWSNQPQHF	TGTGCCAGTAGTAGGCGACAGGAGTGGAGCAATCAGCCCCAGCATTTT	NA	NA	TRBJ1-5	TRBV19
CASSLAGGQDTQYF	TGTGCCAGCAGCTTAGCGGGGGGGCAAGATACGCAGTATTTT	TRBD2	NA	TRBJ2-3	TRBV11-2
CASSPDLVAGELFF	TGTGCCAGCAGCCCAGACCTAGTTGCCGGGGAGCTGTTTTTT	NA	few	TRBJ2-2	TRBV5-4
CAWSFSGTSGIGELFF	TGTGCCTGGAGTTTCTCCGGGACTAGCGGGATCGGGGAGCTGTTTTTT	TRBD2	NA	TRBJ2-2	TRBV30
CASSLGLLGANEKLFF	TGTGCCAGCAGCTTGGGTCTCCTGGGAGCCAATGAAAAACTGTTTTTT	NA	few	TRBJ1-4	TRBV7-2
CASTQPGQAYEQYF	TGTGCCAGCACCCAACCTGGACAGGCCTACGAGCAGTACTTC	TRBD1	once	TRBJ2-7	TRBV6-1
CASRGPGGNYGYTF	TGTGCCAGCAGGGGGCCGGGGGGAAACTATGGCTACACCTTC	NA	few	TRBJ1-2	TRBV28